This is a list of T cell receptor beta chains from one sample in a study of early T cells in non-severe SARS-CoV-2 infection. TCRdb ran MiXCR on the 5' RACE reads and lists one entry per CDR3 protein. The repertoire consists of about 26,000 distinct CDR3 sequences, with around 4.5% occurring once and the leading ten covering around 6%. Sequencing was performed on whole blood. The receptor set was obtained from an adult who was a healthcare worker with PCR-confirmed SARS-CoV-2 infection or an uninfected control (not recorded which). The CDR3 runs from the conserved cysteine through the conserved F or W. Each record gives: D gene, J gene, V gene, clone size, CDR3 protein, CDR3 DNA. A D gene is named only where the DNA matches it firmly. Clone size is given for some rows only: seen once, a few or many times, or a class if the clone is expanded.

>TRBD2|TRBJ2-1|TRBV6-1|few
CASSGLAGGPNEQFF
TGTGCCAGCAGTGGACTAGCGGGGGGGCCGAATGAGCAGTTCTTC
>-|TRBJ1-2|TRBV4-3|many
CASSQDWFQNYGYTF
TGCGCCAGCAGCCAAGATTGGTTCCAGAACTATGGCTACACCTTC
>-|TRBJ2-5|TRBV20-1|many
CSARRDQETQYF
TGCAGTGCTAGAAGGGACCAAGAGACCCAGTACTTC
>TRBD2|TRBJ2-3|TRBV6-2/TRBV6-3|-
CASSPGLAGTDTQYF
TGTGCCAGCAGCCCCGGACTAGCGGGCACAGATACGCAGTATTTT
>-|TRBJ2-1|TRBV6-2/TRBV6-3|many
CASNLAVSYNEQFF
TGTGCCAGCAACTTAGCGGTTTCCTACAATGAGCAGTTCTTC
>TRBD2|TRBJ2-7|TRBV7-9|many
CASSLDGGGAYEQYF
TGTGCCAGCAGCTTGGATGGCGGGGGGGCCTACGAGCAGTACTTC
>TRBD2|TRBJ2-1|TRBV12-3/TRBV12-4|many
CASSFGLAGAYNEQFF
TGTGCCAGCAGTTTCGGACTAGCGGGGGCCTACAATGAGCAGTTCTTC
>-|TRBJ2-4|TRBV19|few
CASSIRGAKNIQYF
TGTGCCAGTAGTATTAGGGGAGCCAAAAACATTCAGTACTTC
>-|TRBJ2-5|TRBV3-1|many
CASSQPSRGVQETQYF
TGTGCCAGCAGCCAACCCTCTAGGGGGGTGCAGGAGACCCAGTACTTC
>TRBD2|TRBJ2-5|TRBV13|many
CASLLAGEETQYF
TGTGCCAGCCTCCTAGCGGGGGAAGAGACCCAGTACTTC
>TRBD2|TRBJ2-7|TRBV5-4|many
CASSLAYSGGAREQYF
TGTGCCAGCAGCTTGGCCTATAGCGGGGGGGCACGGGAGCAGTACTTC
>-|TRBJ2-5|TRBV27|many
CASIGGETQYF
TGTGCCAGCATAGGAGGAGAGACCCAGTACTTC
>TRBD2|TRBJ2-2|TRBV10-2|many
CASSESPSGGQNTGELFF
TGCGCCAGCAGTGAGAGCCCTAGCGGGGGCCAAAACACCGGGGAGCTGTTTTTT
>-|TRBJ2-4|TRBV28|many
CASSTLGGSIKNIQYF
TGTGCCAGCAGCACCCTTGGGGGCAGTATAAAAAACATTCAGTACTTC
>TRBD2|TRBJ2-3|TRBV7-2|many
CASSFSGYTDTQYF
TGTGCCAGCAGCTTTAGCGGGTACACAGATACGCAGTATTTT
>-|TRBJ2-7|TRBV20-1|many
CSAPTGGPTYEQYF
TGCAGTGCCCCGACGGGGGGCCCTACCTACGAGCAGTACTTC
>TRBD1|TRBJ2-2|TRBV27|many
CASSFFTGGENTGELFF
TGTGCCAGCAGTTTCTTTACAGGGGGCGAGAACACCGGGGAGCTGTTTTTT
>TRBD1|TRBJ1-5|TRBV20-1|many
CSARDMAGQGSQPQHF
TGCAGTGCTAGAGATATGGCCGGACAGGGGTCTCAGCCCCAGCATTTT
>-|TRBJ1-2|TRBV28|many
CAARPKANYGYTF
TGTGCCGCCCGACCAAAAGCTAACTATGGCTACACCTTC
>-|TRBJ2-3|TRBV29-1|many
CSVRSRLDDTQYF
TGCAGCGTGAGGTCAAGGTTGGATGATACGCAGTATTTT
>-|TRBJ2-3|TRBV4-3|many
CASSPQIRGDTQYF
TGCGCCAGCAGCCCCCAAATCAGGGGAGATACGCAGTATTTT
>-|TRBJ2-7|TRBV7-2|many
CASSLGTEQYF
TGTGCCAGCAGCTTAGGAACCGAGCAGTACTTC
>-|TRBJ1-6|TRBV6-4|medium-sized
CASSAGTEGNSPLHF
TGTGCCAGCAGTGCTGGGACGGAGGGTAATTCACCCCTCCACTTT
>TRBD1|TRBJ1-1|TRBV27|many
CASSLLPQTGSNTEAFF
TGTGCCAGCAGTTTATTACCGCAGACAGGGTCCAACACTGAAGCTTTCTTT
>-|TRBJ2-7|TRBV29-1|many
CSAGNYYEQYF
TGCAGCGCTGGGAACTATTACGAGCAGTACTTC
>TRBD1|TRBJ1-2|TRBV5-1|many
CASSFFTYDRDLAGYGYTF
TGCGCCAGCAGCTTTTTCACCTACGACAGGGATTTAGCTGGCTATGGCTACACCTTC
>TRBD1|TRBJ1-5|TRBV7-8|many
CASSLGQGGQPQHF
TGTGCCAGCAGCTTAGGACAGGGTGGGCAGCCCCAGCATTTT
>TRBD2|TRBJ2-2|TRBV7-2|many
CASRGLGNTGELFF
TGTGCCAGCAGAGGACTAGGGAACACCGGGGAGCTGTTTTTT
>-|TRBJ1-5|TRBV7-2|many
CASAPESANQPQHF
TGTGCCAGCGCTCCTGAGTCGGCGAATCAGCCCCAGCATTTT
>-|TRBJ2-4|TRBV15|many
CATSRGLGSGAKNIQYF
TGTGCCACCAGCAGAGGCCTTGGGTCCGGGGCCAAAAACATTCAGTACTTC
>-|TRBJ1-1|TRBV6-1|many
CASSFTWTGLNTEAFF
TGTGCCAGCAGCTTTACATGGACGGGATTGAACACTGAAGCTTTCTTT
>-|TRBJ1-2|TRBV7-2|medium-sized
CASHRQALLGYGYTF
TGTGCCAGTCACAGGCAGGCACTCCTCGGCTATGGCTACACCTTC
>TRBD1|TRBJ1-5|TRBV19|many
CASSIVWGQGYQPQHF
TGTGCCAGTAGTATAGTATGGGGACAGGGGTATCAGCCCCAGCATTTT
>TRBD2|TRBJ2-3|TRBV7-7|-
CASSLGLAGGPDTQYF
TGTGCCAGCAGCCTCGGACTAGCGGGGGGGCCAGATACGCAGTATTTT
>TRBD1|TRBJ2-7|TRBV9|many
CASSVDEAGGYYEQYF
TGTGCCAGCAGCGTAGATGAGGCAGGGGGCTACTACGAGCAGTACTTC
>-|TRBJ2-3|TRBV20-1|many
CSARPNVIYTDTQYF
TGCAGTGCTAGACCTAACGTCATTTACACAGATACGCAGTATTTT
>TRBD1|TRBJ1-1|TRBV12-3/TRBV12-4|many
CASSGTAMNTEAFF
TGTGCCAGCAGTGGGACAGCTATGAACACTGAAGCTTTCTTT
>TRBD1|TRBJ1-4|TRBV5-8|-
CASSLEQGTTNEKLFF
TGTGCCAGCAGCTTGGAACAGGGGACAACTAATGAAAAACTGTTTTTT
>-|TRBJ2-3|TRBV9|many
CANSSQVSSSTDTQYF
TGTGCCAACAGCAGCCAGGTTAGCAGTTCCACAGATACGCAGTATTTT